The rows below give T cell receptor beta chains drawn from one sample of a study of shared clonotypes between healthy human individuals. Sequencing used immunoSEQ multiplex PCR; TCRdb keeps in-frame clones, though not all of them. The sample lists about 2 million clones, just under 95% occurring once. Sequences were obtained from naive CD8+ T cells sorted from blood. These receptors were obtained from a man between 18 and 35 years old in good health. Each CDR3 is given with its conserved first and last residue. A D gene is named only where the DNA matches it firmly. Clone size appears in some rows only: once, few, many, or a class for an expanded clone.

j_gene: TRBJ2-3; abundance: -; d_gene: -; v_gene: TRBV7-8; len: 15; CDR3nt: TGTGCCAGCAGCGAACCTAGAGCCGGCACAGATACGCAGTATTTT; CDR3aa: CASSEPRAGTDTQYF
j_gene: TRBJ1-1; abundance: once; d_gene: -; v_gene: TRBV28; len: 14; CDR3nt: TGTGCCAGCAGTTTTGGGCAAACGAACACTGAAGCTTTCTTT; CDR3aa: CASSFGQTNTEAFF
j_gene: TRBJ2-1; abundance: -; d_gene: TRBD2; v_gene: TRBV28; len: 13; CDR3nt: TGTGCCAGCAGTCTAGCGGGGGTTCATGAGCAGTTCTTC; CDR3aa: CASSLAGVHEQFF
j_gene: TRBJ2-7; abundance: -; d_gene: TRBD1; v_gene: TRBV9; len: 15; CDR3nt: TGTGCCAGCAGCGCCGGGACAGGGGTTCTCGACGAGCAGTACTTC; CDR3aa: CASSAGTGVLDEQYF
j_gene: TRBJ2-1; abundance: -; d_gene: TRBD2; v_gene: TRBV27; len: 14; CDR3nt: TGTGCCAGCAGTTGGCTAGCGGGACCCAATGAGCAGTTCTTC; CDR3aa: CASSWLAGPNEQFF
j_gene: TRBJ2-7; abundance: -; d_gene: -; v_gene: TRBV13; len: 12; CDR3nt: TGTGCCAGCAGCTCACAGGGTGTCGAGCAGTACTTC; CDR3aa: CASSSQGVEQYF
j_gene: TRBJ1-1; abundance: once; d_gene: TRBD1; v_gene: TRBV27; len: 16; CDR3nt: TGTGCCAGCAGTCTCGGGACAGGGACCATGAACACTGAAGCTTTCTTT; CDR3aa: CASSLGTGTMNTEAFF
j_gene: TRBJ2-5; abundance: -; d_gene: -; v_gene: TRBV2; len: 12; CDR3nt: TGTGCCAGCAGAACCGCGGACGGGACCCAGTACTTC; CDR3aa: CASRTADGTQYF
j_gene: TRBJ2-7; abundance: -; d_gene: TRBD1; v_gene: TRBV6-1; len: 12; CDR3nt: TGTGCCAGAGGACAGGGGGCCTACGAGCAGTACTTC; CDR3aa: CARGQGAYEQYF
j_gene: TRBJ1-5; abundance: -; d_gene: -; v_gene: TRBV9; len: 15; CDR3nt: TGTGCCAGCAGCACCTCCGGGGCTAGCAATCAGCCCCAGCATTTT; CDR3aa: CASSTSGASNQPQHF
j_gene: TRBJ2-3; abundance: -; d_gene: -; v_gene: TRBV9; len: 15; CDR3nt: TGTGCCAGCAGCGTGGGAGGTAGAACCACAGATACGCAGTATTTT; CDR3aa: CASSVGGRTTDTQYF
j_gene: TRBJ2-7; abundance: -; d_gene: -; v_gene: TRBV13; len: 15; CDR3nt: TGTGCCAGCAGCCCTACGGGTGCGAGCTCCTACGAGCAGTACTTC; CDR3aa: CASSPTGASSYEQYF
j_gene: TRBJ1-2; abundance: -; d_gene: -; v_gene: TRBV27; len: 13; CDR3nt: TGTGCCAGCAGTTTAGGGGCGGCCTATGGCTACACCTTC; CDR3aa: CASSLGAAYGYTF
j_gene: TRBJ1-1; abundance: -; d_gene: -; v_gene: TRBV27; len: 14; CDR3nt: TGTGCCAGCAGTTTATTGGGTAGTCCGGATGAAGCTTTCTTT; CDR3aa: CASSLLGSPDEAFF
j_gene: TRBJ1-1; abundance: -; d_gene: -; v_gene: TRBV7-8; len: 13; CDR3nt: TGTGCCAGCAGCTTAGCGCATACCACTGAAGCTTTCTTT; CDR3aa: CASSLAHTTEAFF
j_gene: TRBJ2-7; abundance: -; d_gene: -; v_gene: TRBV7-8; len: 15; CDR3nt: TGTGCCAGCAGCTTAGGGGCGGGCCCCTCGGGGGAGCAGTACTTC; CDR3aa: CASSLGAGPSGEQYF
j_gene: TRBJ2-5; abundance: -; d_gene: TRBD1; v_gene: TRBV13; len: 13; CDR3nt: TGTGCCAGCAGCTATGGACAGGTAGAGACCCAGTACTTC; CDR3aa: CASSYGQVETQYF
j_gene: TRBJ2-5; abundance: -; d_gene: -; v_gene: TRBV4-1; len: 14; CDR3nt: TGCGCCAGCAGCCCCGACCGGGGTACCGAGACCCAGTACTTC; CDR3aa: CASSPDRGTETQYF
j_gene: TRBJ1-1; abundance: -; d_gene: TRBD1; v_gene: TRBV6-6; len: 15; CDR3nt: TGTGCCAGCAGCTTCACAGGGGAGGGGAACACTGAAGCTTTCTTT; CDR3aa: CASSFTGEGNTEAFF
j_gene: TRBJ2-7; abundance: -; d_gene: -; v_gene: TRBV19; len: 15; CDR3nt: TGTGCCAGTAGTCCCCGTGGGGCGGGGGCATGGGAGCAGTACTTC; CDR3aa: CASSPRGAGAWEQYF
j_gene: TRBJ2-1; abundance: -; d_gene: TRBD1; v_gene: TRBV29-1; len: 13; CDR3nt: TGCAGCGCACTAACCGGGACAGGACTATCCTGGTTCTTC; CDR3aa: CSALTGTGLSWFF
j_gene: TRBJ2-1; abundance: -; d_gene: -; v_gene: TRBV2; len: 14; CDR3nt: TGTGCCAGCACCCAGACAAGCTCCTACAATGAGCAGTTCTTC; CDR3aa: CASTQTSSYNEQFF
j_gene: TRBJ2-7; abundance: -; d_gene: TRBD1; v_gene: TRBV20-1; len: 11; CDR3nt: TGCAGTGTAGGGGGCCCATACGAGCAGTACTTC; CDR3aa: CSVGGPYEQYF
j_gene: TRBJ2-5; abundance: -; d_gene: -; v_gene: TRBV27; len: 13; CDR3nt: TGTGCCAGCCGGTCGCTCCGATGGGAGACCCAGTACTTC; CDR3aa: CASRSLRWETQYF
j_gene: TRBJ1-1; abundance: -; d_gene: TRBD1; v_gene: TRBV7-9; len: 14; CDR3nt: TGTGCCAGCAGCTTAGGACAGGGTGATATCGAAGCTTTCTTT; CDR3aa: CASSLGQGDIEAFF
j_gene: TRBJ2-1; abundance: -; d_gene: TRBD2; v_gene: TRBV29-1; len: 15; CDR3nt: TGCAGCGTTGAAGTAAGGAGCGGGAGGGCCGGTGAGCAGTTCTTC; CDR3aa: CSVEVRSGRAGEQFF
j_gene: TRBJ2-1; abundance: -; d_gene: TRBD2; v_gene: TRBV19; len: 17; CDR3nt: TGTGCCAGTAGTATGGTGGCCGGGAGGGCCCCAGGGAATGAGCAGTTCTTC; CDR3aa: CASSMVAGRAPGNEQFF
j_gene: TRBJ2-7; abundance: -; d_gene: -; v_gene: TRBV30; len: 14; CDR3nt: TGTGCCTGGAGCGTAGGGACCGGAGCCTACGAGCAGTACTTC; CDR3aa: CAWSVGTGAYEQYF
j_gene: TRBJ2-1; abundance: -; d_gene: -; v_gene: TRBV19; len: 14; CDR3nt: TGTGCCAGTAGTATAAGGGGCCCCTACAATGAGCAGTTCTTC; CDR3aa: CASSIRGPYNEQFF
j_gene: TRBJ1-5; abundance: -; d_gene: -; v_gene: TRBV11-2; len: 15; CDR3nt: TGTGCCAGCAGCTTAGGTCAGGCTAGCAATCAGCCCCAGCATTTT; CDR3aa: CASSLGQASNQPQHF
j_gene: TRBJ1-1; abundance: -; d_gene: -; v_gene: TRBV11-1; len: 14; CDR3nt: TGTGCCAGCAGCTTAGGGACAGAAGCCACTGAAGCTTTCTTT; CDR3aa: CASSLGTEATEAFF
j_gene: TRBJ2-5; abundance: -; d_gene: -; v_gene: TRBV5-1; len: 14; CDR3nt: TGCGCCAGCAGCCAAACCAGGGGAGGAGAGACCCAGTACTTC; CDR3aa: CASSQTRGGETQYF
j_gene: TRBJ1-1; abundance: once; d_gene: -; v_gene: TRBV16; len: 11; CDR3nt: TGTGCCAGCAGCCCTAACACTGAAGCTTTCTTT; CDR3aa: CASSPNTEAFF
j_gene: TRBJ2-5; abundance: -; d_gene: -; v_gene: TRBV5-5; len: 14; CDR3nt: TGTGCCAGCAGCTTGGGCGGGGTTGGAGGGAACCAGTACTTC; CDR3aa: CASSLGGVGGNQYF
j_gene: TRBJ2-3; abundance: -; d_gene: TRBD1; v_gene: TRBV28; len: 16; CDR3nt: TGTGCCAGCAGTCCATTCGACAGGGGGGCTCCAGATACGCAGTATTTT; CDR3aa: CASSPFDRGAPDTQYF
j_gene: TRBJ2-5; abundance: -; d_gene: TRBD1; v_gene: TRBV7-7; len: 15; CDR3nt: TGTGCTAGCAGCTCGGACAGGGCTGGTCAAGAGACCCAGTACTTC; CDR3aa: CASSSDRAGQETQYF
j_gene: TRBJ2-2; abundance: -; d_gene: TRBD2; v_gene: TRBV6-6; len: 15; CDR3nt: TGTGCCAGCAGTTACGGGACTACAAACACCGGGGAGCTGTTTTTT; CDR3aa: CASSYGTTNTGELFF
j_gene: TRBJ1-2; abundance: -; d_gene: TRBD1; v_gene: TRBV27; len: 17; CDR3nt: TGTGCCAGCAGTTTATCGATTGGGACAGGGGCCAACTATGGCTACACCTTC; CDR3aa: CASSLSIGTGANYGYTF
j_gene: TRBJ2-7; abundance: -; d_gene: -; v_gene: TRBV10-3; len: 13; CDR3nt: TGTGCCATCGGCCGGGACGGAGCCTACGAGCAGTACTTC; CDR3aa: CAIGRDGAYEQYF
j_gene: TRBJ1-2; abundance: -; d_gene: -; v_gene: TRBV4-1; len: 13; CDR3nt: TGCGCCAGCAGTGGACGGATTAACTATGGCTACACCTTC; CDR3aa: CASSGRINYGYTF
j_gene: TRBJ1-1; abundance: -; d_gene: -; v_gene: TRBV19; len: 13; CDR3nt: TGTGCCAGTAGTCTGAGTACAAACACTGAAGCTTTCTTT; CDR3aa: CASSLSTNTEAFF
j_gene: TRBJ1-2; abundance: -; d_gene: -; v_gene: TRBV27; len: 12; CDR3nt: TGTGCCAGCAGACTTGACGGGTATGGCTACACCTTC; CDR3aa: CASRLDGYGYTF
j_gene: TRBJ1-1; abundance: -; d_gene: -; v_gene: TRBV29-1; len: 14; CDR3nt: TGCAGCGTTGAAGCGGATCGTTTGAACTCTGAAGCTTTCTTT; CDR3aa: CSVEADRLNSEAFF
j_gene: TRBJ2-2; abundance: -; d_gene: TRBD2; v_gene: TRBV5-1; len: 16; CDR3nt: TGCGCCAGCAGCTTGCTGACTAGCGGGAACACCGGGGAGCTGTTTTTT; CDR3aa: CASSLLTSGNTGELFF
j_gene: TRBJ1-4; abundance: once; d_gene: -; v_gene: TRBV7-8; len: 16; CDR3nt: TGTGCCAGCAGCTCGACCCGGGACGGCCGTAATGAAAAACTGTTTTTT; CDR3aa: CASSSTRDGRNEKLFF
j_gene: TRBJ2-3; abundance: -; d_gene: -; v_gene: TRBV21-1; len: 20; CDR3nt: TGTGCCAGCAGCAAAGGATCTAAGTATCCGGGACAGAAGTTCACAGATACGCAGTATTTT; CDR3aa: CASSKGSKYPGQKFTDTQYF
j_gene: TRBJ1-1; abundance: -; d_gene: TRBD1; v_gene: TRBV5-4; len: 15; CDR3nt: TGTGCCAGCGGGACCGGGACAGCCATGAACACTGAAGCTTTCTTT; CDR3aa: CASGTGTAMNTEAFF
j_gene: TRBJ1-2; abundance: -; d_gene: TRBD1; v_gene: TRBV7-2; len: 16; CDR3nt: TGTGCCAGCAGCTCAGGGACAGGGAAGGGGATCTATGGCTACACCTTC; CDR3aa: CASSSGTGKGIYGYTF
j_gene: TRBJ1-1; abundance: few; d_gene: TRBD1; v_gene: TRBV4-1; len: 15; CDR3nt: TGCGCCAGCAGCCAAACTCACAGGGGGTACGCTGAAGCTTTCTTT; CDR3aa: CASSQTHRGYAEAFF
j_gene: TRBJ2-2; abundance: -; d_gene: TRBD1; v_gene: TRBV6-1; len: 13; CDR3nt: TGTGCCAGCAGAACAGGGGCGGCCGGGGAGCTGTTTTTT; CDR3aa: CASRTGAAGELFF
j_gene: TRBJ2-3; abundance: -; d_gene: -; v_gene: TRBV29-1; len: 11; CDR3nt: TGCAGCCCCTGGGTAATAGATACGCAGTATTTT; CDR3aa: CSPWVIDTQYF
j_gene: TRBJ1-4; abundance: -; d_gene: -; v_gene: TRBV10-2; len: 14; CDR3nt: TGCGCCAGCGCACAGCTTCCGACTAATGAAAAACTGTTTTTT; CDR3aa: CASAQLPTNEKLFF
j_gene: TRBJ2-5; abundance: -; d_gene: TRBD2; v_gene: TRBV10-3; len: 14; CDR3nt: TGTGCCATCAGTGAGACTAGCGGGGGGTTGCTCCAGTACTTC; CDR3aa: CAISETSGGLLQYF
j_gene: TRBJ2-7; abundance: -; d_gene: -; v_gene: TRBV7-9; len: 15; CDR3nt: TGTGCCAGCAGCTTAGACCGGGACTCCGTGAAGGAGCAGTACTTC; CDR3aa: CASSLDRDSVKEQYF
j_gene: TRBJ2-1; abundance: once; d_gene: TRBD2; v_gene: TRBV5-1; len: 16; CDR3nt: TGCGCCAGCAGCTTTCGACTAGCCGGAGCCTACAATGAGCAGTTCTTC; CDR3aa: CASSFRLAGAYNEQFF
j_gene: TRBJ1-1; abundance: -; d_gene: -; v_gene: TRBV2; len: 17; CDR3nt: TGTGCCAGCAGTGAATCCGGGGGCAGCTTTGTGAACACTGAAGCTTTCTTT; CDR3aa: CASSESGGSFVNTEAFF
j_gene: TRBJ1-1; abundance: -; d_gene: TRBD1; v_gene: TRBV7-9; len: 15; CDR3nt: TGTGCCAGCAGCTTAGCACGACAGGGACATACTGAAGCTTTCTTT; CDR3aa: CASSLARQGHTEAFF
j_gene: TRBJ2-7; abundance: -; d_gene: TRBD1; v_gene: TRBV7-9; len: 13; CDR3nt: TGTGCCAGCAGCTTGGGACAGAACTACGAGCAGTACTTC; CDR3aa: CASSLGQNYEQYF
j_gene: TRBJ2-7; abundance: -; d_gene: -; v_gene: TRBV28; len: 11; CDR3nt: TGTGCCAGCAGTTGGGGATACGAGCAGTACTTC; CDR3aa: CASSWGYEQYF